This T cell receptor beta chain is from a study of identifying expanded T cells in peripheral blood. The CDR3 contains 18 residues. In germline, CDR1 is LNHDA, CDR2 SQIVND (reference sequence). V shed 1 base, J shed 5 bases, and the junction held 11 bases outside the gene matches. Points on this clone: The antigen is undetermined.

Regarding the study as a whole: Technical replicates showed 0.9 to 1.5 changed clones; about two weeks roughly 16; four weeks 19. Across healthy donors, higher total template counts meant significantly greater approximately 2-week count variance.

Collection occurred without any documented infections or immune events in donors. Only in-frame clones appear in the TCRdb table, and some are missing; sequencing was by immunoSEQ multiplex PCR. Of some 95,000 clones in the sample, nearly 90% were seen once. The sequence was collected from a person aged 18 to 75 in good health. Sequencing used blood. The chain carries TRBV19 and TRBJ2-3, with 11 bases matching TRBD2. The CDR3 reads CASSIVTSGSPTEDTQYF. The CDR3 region has the DNA TGTGCCAGTAGTATAGTAACTAGCGGGAGCCCAACGGAAGATACGCAGTATTTT. Full variable domain (outside the CDR3, taken from reference TRBV19 and TRBJ2-3): DGGITQSPKYLFRKEGQNVTLSCEQNLNHDAMYWYRQDPGQGLRLIYYSQIVNDFQKGDIAEGYSVSREKKESFPLTVTSAQKNPTAFYLCASSIVTSGSPTEDTQYFGPGTRLTVL.